This TCR beta chain appears in the sequencing data of a study of blood T cell repertoires in COVID-19 (TCRdb year 2020). With respect to the entire study: The collaborator samples originated in the United States, Italy and Spain and spanned the acute and convalescent phases of COVID-19. The material from the prospective study consisted of cDNA or gDNA derived from T cells, B-cell-depleted T cells, or PBMCs. The sample metadata nearly always contained a de-identified subject ID, COVID-19 status, age in years and sex. The samples were drawn from two sources: the first 160 participants of the ongoing ImmuneRACE study, and over 1,000 subjects contributed by 6 global collaborators. Where available, HLA class I and class II types were obtained from metadata supplied by the sample provider rather than from assay-based typing. Deeply sampled blood TCRbeta repertoires from subjects exposed to, actively infected with, or recovered from COVID-19 were included in the dataset. The repertoires were released in a freely available public database intended as a resource for research on the immune response to SARS-CoV-2. Broad study findings and their caveats: How much clinical and demographic metadata was included differed by source and by participant, and the metadata was provided uncurated.

From the germline V gene, CDR1 is SGHRS and CDR2 is YFSETQ. The CDR3, cysteine through phenylalanine, is 16 amino acids long. Only CDR3 DNA remains: 48 bases, in frame from the first base. From V the trimming removes 4 bases and from J it removes 1 base, while the gene matches leave 5 bases of the junction unaccounted for. This clone appeared a few times. It has no known antigen specificity. No much larger clone is present one base from it, and per-base qualities are unavailable. TCRbeta CDR3 regions were amplified from genomic DNA using the immunoSEQ Assay, a bias-controlled multiplex PCR. The original pipeline was this. The number of nucleated cells in each sample was estimated by amplification of reference gene primers within the assay. To quantify the absolute abundance of each unique TCRbeta CDR3 rearrangement, sequence reads were collapsed and filtered. Productive Simpson clonality was computed per sample as the square root of Simpson's diversity index over productive rearrangements. The table comes from immuneACCESS by way of TCRdb, which keeps in-frame sequences with V and J called. Part of the clones is missing from these tables; in studies checked, under half for an unresolved V gene and the rest for unknown reasons. V and J calls and clone size are as listed in that table; D and trimming were resolved from the DNA. Here the sample has 73,000 or so clones; around 92% occur a single time. The ten most abundant clones make up roughly 13% of the sample.

The collaborating institutions used their own protocols to collect whole blood in K2EDTA tubes. For TCRbeta analysis, collaborators shipped samples in one of three forms: frozen whole blood, isolated PBMCs, or DNA extracted from either of those sample types. The sequence is built from TRBV5-1 and TRBJ2-2; TRBD2 fits 9 bases in the junction. Sequencing input: peripheral blood. The clonotype was recovered from a human donor with active COVID-19. The donor label of this sample is uncertain. The DNA is TGCGCCAGCAGCGAGGGACTAGCAGGGAACACCGGGGAGCTGTTTTTT. This codes for CASSEGLAGNTGELFF.